One and the same sample provided the 5 T cell receptor beta chains below, sequenced in a study of cytomegalovirus exposure and HLA in healthy donors. Both 60 Vbeta primers and 13 Jbeta primers went into the PCR. Some clones are missing from TCRdb's copy, which holds only in-frame ones; the method was immunoSEQ multiplex PCR. The table includes over 200,000 clones, around 73% detected once. Source material: PBMCs. These TCRs come from a male donor in good health and CMV-seronegative.

This clone came up once. The chain is built from TRBV29-1 and TRBJ2-1; 8 bases map to TRBD2. The CDR3 covers 14 residues. V lost 7 bases and J lost 5; bases outside the gene matches: 10. CDR1 is SQVTM, CDR2 ANQGSEA, per germline. The CDR3 DNA is TGCAGCGCGAAAGGAGCGGGAGTCGACAATGAGCAGTTCTTC. It encodes CSAKGAGVDNEQFF.

CDR3 sequence reads: CASSILSPSNEQFF. The CDR3 DNA sequence: TGTGCCAGTAGTATATTGAGCCCTTCCAATGAGCAGTTCTTC. The chain has TRBV19 and TRBJ2-1, with D unclear. This CDR3 region has 14 residues. Germline CDR1 reads LNHDA; CDR2 reads SQIVND (reference sequence). V shed 2 bases and J shed 6 bases, with 11 bases lying between them. The variable domain in full, with the rest retrieved from reference TRBV19 and TRBJ2-1, is DGGITQSPKYLFRKEGQNVTLSCEQNLNHDAMYWYRQDPGQGLRLIYYSQIVNDFQKGDIAEGYSVSREKKESFPLTVTSAQKNPTAFYLCASSILSPSNEQFFGPGTRLTVL.

The rearrangement joins TRBV6-5 to TRBJ2-1; possibly TRBD1 for D (5 bases). This CDR3 spans 16 amino acids. V gave up 4 bases and J gave up 0 bases, with 13 bases separating them. Germline assignment: CDR1 MNHEY and CDR2 SVGAGI. The CDR3 spells CASSSTAPSSYNEQFF. Here the CDR3 DNA reads TGTGCCAGCAGTTCGACAGCGCCTAGCTCCTACAATGAGCAGTTCTTC.

The chain uses TRBV19 and TRBJ2-7; the match to TRBD2 covers 7 bases. This CDR3 spans 14 amino acids. Trimming took 3 bases from V and 2 from J; bases not matched to a gene: 4. Germline V lookup: CDR1 LNHDA, CDR2 SQIVND (reference sequence). The CDR3 DNA follows: TGTGCCAGTAGTATCAGCGGGACCCCCTACGAGCAGTACTTC. Its translation is CASSISGTPYEQYF. The whole variable domain, remainder taken from reference TRBV19 and TRBJ2-7, is DGGITQSPKYLFRKEGQNVTLSCEQNLNHDAMYWYRQDPGQGLRLIYYSQIVNDFQKGDIAEGYSVSREKKESFPLTVTSAQKNPTAFYLCASSISGTPYEQYFGPGTRLTVT.

This chain uses TRBV6-5 with TRBJ2-7; D might be TRBD1 (5 bases). There are 14 residues in the CDR3. Germline-derived CDR1 and CDR2 are MNHEY and SVGAGI. With 8 bases removed from V and 0 bases from J, the gap between germline ends came to 14 bases. This CDR3 reads CASAFKQASYEQYF. Written as DNA, the CDR3 is TGTGCCAGCGCGTTCAAACAGGCCTCCTACGAGCAGTACTTC.